This T cell receptor beta chain came from a study of T cells in placental villitis. Study-level points and caveats: Helper, regulatory and cytotoxic T cells, and maternal versus fetal cells, were indistinguishable; gamma-delta receptors were excluded.

Sequencing used immunoSEQ v4. Clones were read by immunoSEQ multiplex PCR, and TCRdb kept only the in-frame ones, dropping some. In the table there are 2,500 to 4,000 clones, about 77% of which are singletons. Concerning this clone itself: Its antigen is not identified.

Germline V gene sequence: CDR1 SGHVS, CDR2 FNYEAQ. The CDR3 has 16 amino acids. V dropped 1 base and J dropped 1 base, with 13 bases sitting between them. A few cytomegalovirus and one Toxoplasma gondii villitis placentae were included. Infectious villitis cases involved smaller fetuses, preterm delivery, or two intrauterine demises. Sequencing was carried out using placental tissue containing maternal and fetal cells. This TCR was recovered from a human patient with infectious villitis; the placental T cells may come from both mother and fetus. The chain recombines TRBV7-6 with TRBJ1-1; possible D gene TRBD1, 5 bases. CDR3 sequence (DNA): TGTGCCAGCAGCTTAGGACCTGGGGGGACGAACACTGAAGCTTTCTTT. Its protein product is CASSLGPGGTNTEAFF.